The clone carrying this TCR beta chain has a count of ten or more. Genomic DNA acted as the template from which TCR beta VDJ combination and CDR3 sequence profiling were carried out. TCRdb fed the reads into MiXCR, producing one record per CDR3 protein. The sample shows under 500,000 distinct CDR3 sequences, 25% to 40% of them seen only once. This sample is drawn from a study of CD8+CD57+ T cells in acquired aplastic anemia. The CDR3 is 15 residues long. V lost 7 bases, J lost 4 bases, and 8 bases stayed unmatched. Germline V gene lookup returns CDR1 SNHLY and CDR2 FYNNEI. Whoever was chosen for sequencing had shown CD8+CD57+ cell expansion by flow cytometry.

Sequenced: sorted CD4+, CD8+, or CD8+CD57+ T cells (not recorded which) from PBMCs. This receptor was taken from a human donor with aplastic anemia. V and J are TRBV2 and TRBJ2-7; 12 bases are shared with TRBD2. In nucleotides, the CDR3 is TGTGCCAGCAAGGCTAGCGGGAGGGCTAGGTACGAGCAGTACTTC. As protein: CASKASGRARYEQYF.